One and the same sample provided the 7 T cell receptor beta chains below, sequenced in a study of radiation and T cells in renal cell carcinoma. Stated time point: blood 2 weeks post-SBRT. Treatment defined: 15 Gy SBRT to primary tumor, nephrectomy 4 weeks later. The table came from immunoSEQ multiplex PCR; TCRdb's copy has only in-frame clones and leaves some out. The data contain just under 80,000 clones, approximately 86% of them singletons. The sequences come from blood, collected from a patient whose treatment included radiotherapy and nephrectomy. The receptor set was obtained from a woman aged 50 to 60 with renal cell carcinoma.

The V gene is TRBV28, the J gene TRBJ2-2; the D is unclear. CDR1 is MDHEN, CDR2 SYDVKM, per germline. The CDR3 sequence is 10 residues long. V gave up 8 bases and J gave up 9 bases, with 7 bases separating them. The CDR3 bases are TGTGCCAGCTCGAGGAGGGAGCTGTTTTTT. Its protein product is CASSRRELFF.

J is TRBJ2-5 and V is TRBV18; TRBD2 aligns across 8 bases. J lost 3 bases, V lost 3 bases, and 12 bases had no gene match. The CDR3 contains 17 residues. Germline V gene sequence: CDR1 KGHSH, CDR2 LQKENI. The DNA for the CDR3 is TGTGCCAGCTCACCCCCACACCCACTAGCGGCCGAAGAGACCCAGTACTTC. Its translation is CASSPPHPLAAEETQYF.

The J gene is TRBJ2-2, the V gene TRBV28, with TRBD2 as a possible D gene (5 bases). In germline, CDR1 is MDHEN, CDR2 SYDVKM. The V end lost 7 bases, the J end lost 6 bases, and 24 bases lay between the germline ends. The CDR3 is 17 amino acids. CDR3 protein: CASNPELGGGRAGELFF. The CDR3, as DNA: TGTGCCAGCAACCCCGAGCTAGGAGGTGGGCGGGCCGGGGAGCTGTTTTTT.

This sequence joins TRBV11-3 and TRBJ2-1; 11 bases match TRBD2. Per germline, CDR1 SGHNT and CDR2 YENEEA. V lost 5 bases and J lost 4; bases outside the gene matches: 4. The CDR3 loop spans 15 amino acids. CDR3 sequence reads: CASSTGTSGYNEQFF. The CDR3 DNA follows: TGTGCCAGCAGCACCGGGACTAGCGGTTACAATGAGCAGTTCTTC.

This clone was recorded only once. The J gene is TRBJ1-4, the V gene TRBV5-1; D is unresolved. V shed 0 bases and J shed 4 bases, with 7 bases lying between them. The length of the CDR3 is 14 residues. Germline V gene data show CDR1 as SGHRS and CDR2 as YFSETQ. The CDR3, as DNA: TGCGCCAGCAGCTTGGCCCGGGTTAATGAAAAACTGTTTTTT. Encoded protein: CASSLARVNEKLFF.

The rearrangement links TRBV4-3 to TRBJ2-5; D possibly corresponds to TRBD1 (5 bases). Trimming removed 4 bases at V and 8 bases at J, with 14 bases between. This CDR3 has 13 residues. The germline gives CDR1 LGHNA, CDR2 YSLEER. This CDR3 is CASSPDGRTTQYF. CDR3 DNA sequence: TGCGCCAGCAGCCCGGACGGCCGGACAACCCAGTACTTC.

V usage is TRBV20-1 and J usage is TRBJ1-2; D is undetermined. Germline CDR1 and CDR2: DFQATT and SNEGSKA (reference sequence). The CDR3 totals 11 residues. Trimming stripped 0 bases from V and 8 bases from J, with 7 bases between. DNA of the CDR3: TGCAGTGCTAGAGATCATCCGGGCTACACCTTC. It encodes CSARDHPGYTF.